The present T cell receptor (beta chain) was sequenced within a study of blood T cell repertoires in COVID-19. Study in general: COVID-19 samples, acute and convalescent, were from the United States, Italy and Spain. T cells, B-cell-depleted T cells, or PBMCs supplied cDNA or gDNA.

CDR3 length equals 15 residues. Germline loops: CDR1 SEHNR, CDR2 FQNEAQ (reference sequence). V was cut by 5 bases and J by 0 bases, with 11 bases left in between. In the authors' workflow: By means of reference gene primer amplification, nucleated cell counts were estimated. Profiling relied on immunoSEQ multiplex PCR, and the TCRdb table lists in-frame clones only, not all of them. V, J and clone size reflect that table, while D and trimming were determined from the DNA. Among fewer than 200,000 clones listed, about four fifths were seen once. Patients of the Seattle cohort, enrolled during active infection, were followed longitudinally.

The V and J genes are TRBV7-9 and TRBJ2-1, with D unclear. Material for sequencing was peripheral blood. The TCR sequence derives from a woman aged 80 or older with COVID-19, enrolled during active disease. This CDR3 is CASSARLDSYNEQFF. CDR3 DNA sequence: TGTGCCAGCAGCGCTCGACTTGACTCCTACAATGAGCAGTTCTTC.